What follows are 12 T cell receptor beta chains derived from one specimen sequenced in a study of T cells in Graves' hyperthyroidism and ophthalmopathy. TCR beta CDR3 regions were amplified from RNA transcripts. A first-round RT-PCR of the TCR CDR3 used the HTBI primer set. TCRdb ran MiXCR on the multiplex PCR reads and lists one entry per CDR3 protein. Of about 570,000 distinct CDR3 sequences listed, 46% are singletons. The material sequenced was peripheral blood or thyroid tissue (not recorded which). The source of these receptors is an adult woman with Graves' disease, either hyperthyroidism or ophthalmopathy (not recorded which).

This clonotype was observed at least ten times. The chain recombines TRBV10-3 with TRBJ2-7; 9 bases align to TRBD2. CDR1 is ENHRY and CDR2 is SYGVKD in the germline V gene. V lost 10 bases and J lost 6; bases outside the gene matches: 13. CDR3 size: 14 residues. CDR3 protein: CATLAGVLLSEQYF. As DNA, the CDR3 is TGTGCCACCTTAGCGGGAGTCCTTCTCTCCGAGCAGTACTTC.

This clonotype was detected many times. The chain recombines TRBV7-2 with TRBJ1-1; D call uncertain. The V gene's germline CDR1 is SGHTA and CDR2 FQGNSA. The CDR3 totals 11 residues. The V end was cut by 3 bases, the J end by 8 bases, with 7 bases between. The CDR3 region has the DNA TGTGCCAGCAGCTTCTCCAGGGAAGCTTTCTTT. Protein sequence: CASSFSREAFF. The full variable domain, completed using reference TRBV7-2 and TRBJ1-1, is GAGVSQSPSNKVTEKGKDVELRCDPISGHTALYWYRQSLGQGLEFLIYFQGNSAPDKSGLPSDRFSAERTGGSVSTLTIQRTQQEDSAVYLCASSFSREAFFGQGTRLTVV.

With respect to this clonotype: Mismatch with germline at one junction end may stem from a read error. The chain has TRBV24-1 and TRBJ2-3, with no clear D. Germline CDR1 reads KGHDR; CDR2 reads SFDVKD. The length of the CDR3 is 15 residues. The CDR3 DNA reads as TGTGTCACCAGTGATTATCCTTTTGCTGGAGATACGCAGTATTTT. Translating it yields CVTSDYPFAGDTQYF.

About this clonotype: Germline is not matched at one junction end, which may reflect a read error. This sequence joins TRBV7-7 and TRBJ1-3; D is unresolved. The CDR3 totals 14 residues. The germline CDR1 and CDR2 sequences are SSHAT and FNYEAQ (reference sequence). CDR3 sequence reads: CASSPIGVGNTIYF. For the CDR3, the DNA is TGTGCTAGCAGCCCGATTGGAGTTGGAAACACCATATATTTT.

Only one count was recorded for this clonotype. The gene calls are TRBV7-9 and TRBJ1-5; no definite D call. The germline V gene has CDR1 SEHNR and CDR2 FQNEAQ (reference sequence). Trimming took 5 bases from V and 6 from J, leaving 8 bases between them. This CDR3 comprises 12 residues. CDR3 bases: TGTGCCAGCAGCCCGCTTTTTCAGCCCCAGCATTTT. It specifies CASSPLFQPQHF.

This clonotype was seen at least ten times. The chain has TRBV2 and TRBJ2-7; 7 bases agree with TRBD2. This CDR3 is built from 14 residues. J gave up 2 bases and V 6 bases, and 7 bases lay outside the gene matches. Germline values: CDR1 SNHLY, CDR2 FYNNEI. The CDR3 spells CASRITSATYEQYF. DNA for the CDR3: TGTGCCAGCAGGATTACTAGCGCAACCTACGAGCAGTACTTC.

V usage is TRBV11-2 and J usage is TRBJ2-5, with 12 nucleotides matching TRBD2. Germline V gene sequence: CDR1 SGHAT, CDR2 FQNNGV. V lost 5 bases to trimming and J lost 5 bases; unmatched junction nucleotides: 9. The CDR3 sequence is 16 residues long. Here the CDR3 reads CASSRRRTSGMETQYF. Written as DNA, the CDR3 is TGTGCCAGCAGCCGACGAAGGACTAGCGGGATGGAGACCCAGTACTTC. The complete variable domain, with remaining parts taken from reference TRBV11-2 and TRBJ2-5, reads EAGVAQSPRYKIIEKRQSVAFWCNPISGHATLYWYQQILGQGPKLLIQFQNNGVVDDSQLPKDRFSAERLKGVDSTLKIQPAKLEDSAVYLCASSRRRTSGMETQYFGPGTRLLVL.

This clonotype was seen repeatedly, ten times or more. The chain employs TRBV9 and TRBJ1-5, with 12 bases fitting TRBD1. Germline-derived CDR1 and CDR2 are SGDLS and YYNGEE. The CDR3 consists of 16 residues. Trimming removed 3 bases from V and 3 bases from J; junction bases left unmatched: 4. Written as DNA, the CDR3 is TGTGCCAGCAGCGCGGGACAGGGGGCTGTCAATCAGCCCCAGCATTTT. This sequence encodes CASSAGQGAVNQPQHF.

This clonotype was seen ten or more times. The J gene is TRBJ1-5, the V gene TRBV20-1, with D tentatively TRBD1 (6 bases). With 0 bases removed from V and 6 bases from J, the gap between germline ends came to 15 bases. Germline CDR1 DFQATT, CDR2 SNEGSKA (reference sequence). The CDR3 runs to 15 residues. CDR3 nucleotides: TGCAGTGCTAGAGATGAGACAGGACGCGGTCAGCCCCAGCATTTT. This sequence encodes CSARDETGRGQPQHF.

The chain couples TRBV11-2 to TRBJ2-7; possible D gene TRBD2, 6 bases. This CDR3 comprises 13 residues. Germline CDR1 is SGHAT and CDR2 is FQNNGV. Trimming pared 7 bases from V and 7 bases from J, leaving 17 bases between. CDR3 loop: CASNPLGGYEQYF. The CDR3, as DNA: TGTGCCAGCAACCCCCTGGGGGGTTATGAGCAGTACTTC.

The V call is TRBV28, the J call TRBJ2-7, with D possibly matching TRBD2 (6 bases). CDR3 size: 15 residues. V was pared by 8 bases and J by 4 bases, with 21 bases between. The germline V gene has CDR1 MDHEN and CDR2 SYDVKM. The CDR3 reads CASYPGTSAGYEQYF. CDR3 DNA sequence: TGTGCCAGCTACCCCGGGACTTCGGCGGGATACGAGCAGTACTTC.

Ten or more counts support this clonotype. V usage is TRBV20-1 and J usage is TRBJ1-1; a possible D gene is TRBD1 (5 bases). The CDR3 is 15 amino acids. Germline lookup yields CDR1 DFQATT and CDR2 SNEGSKA (reference sequence). The V gene lost 6 bases and the J gene lost 0 bases, with 17 bases spanning the gap. CDR3 DNA sequence: TGCAGTGCACCAGGGACTCAAGGGGTGAACACTGAAGCTTTCTTT. The encoded protein is CSAPGTQGVNTEAFF.